This record covers a single T cell receptor beta chain. Its antigen is not known. The data were obtained in a study of cytomegalovirus exposure and HLA in healthy donors. Findings and limits, study-wide: In vitro checks showed that a few CMV-associated chains really do target CMV antigens. An assumption of roughly uniform sequencing depth across donors underlay the presence/absence analyses.

PCR employed 60 Vbeta and 13 Jbeta primers. TCRdb's copy holds only in-frame clones and misses some; the assay was immunoSEQ multiplex PCR. The table shows 100,000 or so clones, with roughly 80% occurring only once. There are 14 residues in the CDR3. CDR1 and CDR2 from the germline V gene are LNHDA and SQIVND (reference sequence). V was pared by 3 bases and J by 4 bases, with 3 bases of the junction left unmatched. Although they were nominally healthy when sampled, donors likely had unrecorded immune exposures. This clonotype was sampled from a woman between 40 and 55 years old in good health and CMV-seropositive. V and J are TRBV19 and TRBJ2-1; TRBD2 matches at 7 bases. The sample comprised PBMCs. CDR3 sequence (DNA): TGTGCCAGTAGTATGGCGGGAGAATACAATGAGCAGTTCTTC. This gives the protein CASSMAGEYNEQFF.